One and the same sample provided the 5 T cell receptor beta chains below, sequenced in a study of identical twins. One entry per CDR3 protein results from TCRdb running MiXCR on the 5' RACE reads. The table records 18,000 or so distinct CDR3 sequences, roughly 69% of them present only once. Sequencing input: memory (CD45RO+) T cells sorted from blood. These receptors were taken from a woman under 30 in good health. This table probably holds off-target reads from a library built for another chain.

The CDR3 loop is CASSLSVGDNYEQYF. In DNA, the CDR3 is TGTGCCAGCAGCTTGTCCGTAGGGGATAACTACGAGCAGTACTTC. The chain is built from TRBV5-4 and TRBJ2-7; D is perhaps TRBD1 (5 bases). This CDR3 contains 15 residues. In germline, CDR1 is SGHNT, CDR2 YYREEE (reference sequence). V was pared by 1 base and J by 3 bases, with 14 bases between.

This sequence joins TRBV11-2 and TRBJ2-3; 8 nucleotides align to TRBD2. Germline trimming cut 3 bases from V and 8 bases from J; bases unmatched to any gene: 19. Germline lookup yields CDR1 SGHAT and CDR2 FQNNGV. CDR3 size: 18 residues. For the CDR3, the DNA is TGTGCCAGCAGCTTGGAAGCCTCCTTGGGGACTAGGCTCCCTACGCAGTATTTT. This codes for CASSLEASLGTRLPTQYF.

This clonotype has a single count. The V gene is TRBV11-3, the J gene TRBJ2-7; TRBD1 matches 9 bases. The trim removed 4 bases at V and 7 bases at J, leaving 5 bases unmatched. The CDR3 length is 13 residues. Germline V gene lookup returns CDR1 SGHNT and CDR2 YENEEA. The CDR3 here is CASSSGTGLEQYF. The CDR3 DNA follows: TGTGCCAGCAGCTCCGGGACAGGGCTAGAGCAGTACTTC.

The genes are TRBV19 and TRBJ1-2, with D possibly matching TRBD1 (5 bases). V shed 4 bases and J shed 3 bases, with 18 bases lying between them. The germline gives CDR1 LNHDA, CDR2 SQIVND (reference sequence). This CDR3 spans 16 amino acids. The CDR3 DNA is TGTGCCAGTAGTACCCCGGTGGGCAGGGTGGACTATGGCTACACCTTC. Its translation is CASSTPVGRVDYGYTF.

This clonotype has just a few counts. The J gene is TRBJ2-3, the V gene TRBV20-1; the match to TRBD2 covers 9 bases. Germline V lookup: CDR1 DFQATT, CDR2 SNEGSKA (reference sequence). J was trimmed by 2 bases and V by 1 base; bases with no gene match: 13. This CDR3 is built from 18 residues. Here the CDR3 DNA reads TGCAGTGCTAGAGGAGCTAGCGGGACCCCCGGGGTCACAGATACGCAGTATTTT. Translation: CSARGASGTPGVTDTQYF.